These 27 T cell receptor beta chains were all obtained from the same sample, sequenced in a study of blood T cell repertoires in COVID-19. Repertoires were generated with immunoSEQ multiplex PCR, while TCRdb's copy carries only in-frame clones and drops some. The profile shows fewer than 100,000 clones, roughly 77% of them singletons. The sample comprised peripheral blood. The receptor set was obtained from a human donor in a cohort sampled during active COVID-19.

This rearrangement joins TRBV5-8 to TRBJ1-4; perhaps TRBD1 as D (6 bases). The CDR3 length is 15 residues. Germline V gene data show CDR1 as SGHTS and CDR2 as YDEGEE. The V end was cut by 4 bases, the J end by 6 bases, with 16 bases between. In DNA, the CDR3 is TGTGCCAGCAGCAATTTGGACAGTGTGGATGAAAAACTGTTTTTT. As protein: CASSNLDSVDEKLFF. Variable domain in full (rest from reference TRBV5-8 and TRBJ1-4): EAGVTQSPTHLIKTRGQQATLRCSPISGHTSVYWYQQALGLGLQFLLWYDEGEERNRGNFPPRFSGRQFPNYSSELNVNALELEDSALYLCASSNLDSVDEKLFFGSGTQLSVL.

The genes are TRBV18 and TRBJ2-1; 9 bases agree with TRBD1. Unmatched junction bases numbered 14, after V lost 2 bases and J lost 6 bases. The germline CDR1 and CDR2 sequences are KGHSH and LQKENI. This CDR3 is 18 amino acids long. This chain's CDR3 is CASSPRSVGTGTSNEQFF. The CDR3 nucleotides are TGTGCCAGCTCACCAAGGTCAGTCGGGACAGGGACTTCCAATGAGCAGTTCTTC.

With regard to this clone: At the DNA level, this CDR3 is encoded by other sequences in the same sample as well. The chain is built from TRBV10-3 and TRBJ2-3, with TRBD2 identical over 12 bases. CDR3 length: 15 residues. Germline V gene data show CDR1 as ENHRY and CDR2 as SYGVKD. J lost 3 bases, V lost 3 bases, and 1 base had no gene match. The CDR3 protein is CAISEGLAGTDTQYF. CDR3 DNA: TGTGCCATCAGTGAAGGACTAGCGGGGACAGATACGCAGTATTTT.

CDR3 DNA sequence: TGTGCCAGCAGCTTAGCGTGGACAGAAACCGGGGAGCTGTTTTTT. Translation: CASSLAWTETGELFF. This sequence joins TRBV7-2 and TRBJ2-2; possibly TRBD1 for D (6 bases). This CDR3 has 15 residues. V was shortened by 0 bases and J by 5 bases, with 10 bases between the two germline ends. Germline V gene sequence: CDR1 SGHTA, CDR2 FQGNSA.

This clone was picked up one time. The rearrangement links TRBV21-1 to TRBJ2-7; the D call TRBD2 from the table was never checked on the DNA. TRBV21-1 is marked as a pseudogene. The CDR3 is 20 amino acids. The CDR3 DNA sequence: TGTGCCAGCAGCAAAGAGGGCGGCGGGAGGGCCCTCTTAGACTCCTACGAGCAGTACTTC. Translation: CASSKEGGGRALLDSYEQYF.

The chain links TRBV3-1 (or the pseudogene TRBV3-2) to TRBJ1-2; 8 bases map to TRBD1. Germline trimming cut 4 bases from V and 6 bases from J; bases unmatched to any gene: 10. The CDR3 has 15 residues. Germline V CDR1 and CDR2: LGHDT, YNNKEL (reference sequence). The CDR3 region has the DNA TGTGCCAGCAGCCCTCATATGGACAGGGAAGATGGCTACACCTTC. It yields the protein CASSPHMDREDGYTF.

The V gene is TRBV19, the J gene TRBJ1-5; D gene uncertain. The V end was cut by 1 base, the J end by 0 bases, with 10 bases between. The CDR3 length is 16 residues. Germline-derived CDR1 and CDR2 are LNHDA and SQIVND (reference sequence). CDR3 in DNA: TGTGCCAGTAGTATAGGCGAGGGCTATAGCAATCAGCCCCAGCATTTT. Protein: CASSIGEGYSNQPQHF.

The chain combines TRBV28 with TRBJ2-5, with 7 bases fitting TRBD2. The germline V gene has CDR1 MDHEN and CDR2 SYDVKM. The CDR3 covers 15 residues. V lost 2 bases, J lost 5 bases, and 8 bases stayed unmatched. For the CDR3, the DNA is TGTGCCAGCAGTTTAGTGGGAAGCGGGGATGAGACCCAGTACTTC. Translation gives CASSLVGSGDETQYF.

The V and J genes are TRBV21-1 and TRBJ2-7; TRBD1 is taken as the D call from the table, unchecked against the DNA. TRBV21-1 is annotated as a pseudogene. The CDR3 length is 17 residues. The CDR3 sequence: CASLFRSYPTGIYEQYF. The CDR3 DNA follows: TGTGCCAGCTTGTTCAGGTCTTACCCGACAGGGATCTACGAGCAGTACTTC.

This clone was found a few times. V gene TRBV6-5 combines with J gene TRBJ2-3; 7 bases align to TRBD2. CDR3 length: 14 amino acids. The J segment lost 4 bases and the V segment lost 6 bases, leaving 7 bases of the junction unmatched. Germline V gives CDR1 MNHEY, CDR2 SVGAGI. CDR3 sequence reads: CASSWGSGADTQYF. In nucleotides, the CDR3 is TGTGCCAGCAGCTGGGGGAGCGGGGCAGATACGCAGTATTTT.

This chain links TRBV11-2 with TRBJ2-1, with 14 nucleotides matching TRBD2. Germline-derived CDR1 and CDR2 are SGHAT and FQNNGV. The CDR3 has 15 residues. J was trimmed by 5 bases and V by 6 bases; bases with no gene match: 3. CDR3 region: CASRLGLAGDNEQFF. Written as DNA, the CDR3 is TGTGCCAGCAGATTGGGACTAGCGGGAGACAATGAGCAGTTCTTC.

CDR3 sequence: CASSPNSNQPQHF. The CDR3 region has the DNA TGTGCCAGCAGCCCCAATAGCAATCAGCCCCAGCATTTT. The gene calls are TRBV6-6 and TRBJ1-5; D gene uncertain. Germline lookup yields CDR1 MNHNY and CDR2 SVGAGI (reference sequence). The V and J ends lost 6 bases and 0 bases respectively, with 6 bases between them. The CDR3 loop spans 13 amino acids.

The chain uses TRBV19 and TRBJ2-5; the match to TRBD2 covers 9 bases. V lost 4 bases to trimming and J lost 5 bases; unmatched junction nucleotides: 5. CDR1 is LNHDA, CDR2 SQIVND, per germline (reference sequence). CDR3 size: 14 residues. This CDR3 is CASSTRTSDETQYF. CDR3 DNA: TGTGCCAGTAGTACCCGGACTAGCGACGAGACCCAGTACTTC.

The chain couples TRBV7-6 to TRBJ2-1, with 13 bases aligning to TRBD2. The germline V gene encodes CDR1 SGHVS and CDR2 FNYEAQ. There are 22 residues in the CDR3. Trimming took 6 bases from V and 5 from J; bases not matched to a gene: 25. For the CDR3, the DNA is TGTGCCAGCAGGGAGGAGAAGGGACTAGCGGGATTGGAGGATTGTCCGGACAATGAGCAGTTCTTC. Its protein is CASREEKGLAGLEDCPDNEQFF.

In DNA, the CDR3 is TGCAGCGTCATTATCGGGGGGTCCGGGGAGCTGTTTTTT. Translated, it gives CSVIIGGSGELFF. The V call is TRBV29-1, the J call TRBJ2-2; TRBD2 matches 7 bases. With 6 bases clipped from V and 6 bases from J, the junction kept 7 bases outside the gene matches. From germline, CDR1 is SQVTM and CDR2 ANQGSEA. This CDR3 has 13 amino acids.

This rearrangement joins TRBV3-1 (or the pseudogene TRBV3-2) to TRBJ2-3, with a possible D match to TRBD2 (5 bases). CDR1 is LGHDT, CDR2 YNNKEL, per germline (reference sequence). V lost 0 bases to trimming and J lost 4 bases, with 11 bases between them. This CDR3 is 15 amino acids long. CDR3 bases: TGTGCCAGCAGCCAAGATTGGAGGTCGGCAGATACGCAGTATTTT. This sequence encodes CASSQDWRSADTQYF.

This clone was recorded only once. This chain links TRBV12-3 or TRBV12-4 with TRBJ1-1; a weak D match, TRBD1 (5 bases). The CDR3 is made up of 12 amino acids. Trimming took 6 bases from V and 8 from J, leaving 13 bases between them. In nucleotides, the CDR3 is TGTGCCAGCAGGGGCGACAGCCGGGAAGCTTTCTTT. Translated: CASRGDSREAFF.

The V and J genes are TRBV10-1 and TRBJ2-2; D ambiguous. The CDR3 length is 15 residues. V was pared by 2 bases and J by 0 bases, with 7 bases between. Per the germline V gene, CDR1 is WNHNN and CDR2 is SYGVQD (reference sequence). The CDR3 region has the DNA TGCGCCAGCAGTGAGACCGACTCGAACACCGGGGAGCTGTTTTTT. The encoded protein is CASSETDSNTGELFF.

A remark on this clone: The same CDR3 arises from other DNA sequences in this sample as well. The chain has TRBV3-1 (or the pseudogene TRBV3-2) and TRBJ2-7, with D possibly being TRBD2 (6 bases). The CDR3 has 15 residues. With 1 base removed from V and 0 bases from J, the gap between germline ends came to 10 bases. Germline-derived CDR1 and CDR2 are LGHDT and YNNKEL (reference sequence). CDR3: CASSQGAGSSYEQYF. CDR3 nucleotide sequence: TGTGCCAGCAGCCAAGGAGCCGGGAGCTCCTACGAGCAGTACTTC.

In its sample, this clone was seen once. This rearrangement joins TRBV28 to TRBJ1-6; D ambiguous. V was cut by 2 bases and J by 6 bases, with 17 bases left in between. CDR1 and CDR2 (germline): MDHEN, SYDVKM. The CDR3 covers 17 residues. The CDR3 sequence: CASSLVLPGYLNSPLHF. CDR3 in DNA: TGTGCCAGCAGTTTAGTGTTGCCGGGGTACCTTAATTCACCCCTCCACTTT.

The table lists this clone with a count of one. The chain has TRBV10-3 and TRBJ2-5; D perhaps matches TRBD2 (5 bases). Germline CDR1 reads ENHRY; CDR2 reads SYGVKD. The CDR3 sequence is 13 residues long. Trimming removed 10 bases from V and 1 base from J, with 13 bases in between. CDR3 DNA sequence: TGTGCCACCCGGGAAGGGATCCAAGAGACCCAGTACTTC. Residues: CATREGIQETQYF.

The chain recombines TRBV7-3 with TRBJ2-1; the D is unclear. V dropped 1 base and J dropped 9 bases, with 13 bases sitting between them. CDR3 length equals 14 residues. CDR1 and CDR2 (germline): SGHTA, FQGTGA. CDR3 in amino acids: CASSLSNNVREQFF. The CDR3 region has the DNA TGTGCCAGCAGCTTAAGTAATAATGTTCGTGAGCAGTTCTTC.

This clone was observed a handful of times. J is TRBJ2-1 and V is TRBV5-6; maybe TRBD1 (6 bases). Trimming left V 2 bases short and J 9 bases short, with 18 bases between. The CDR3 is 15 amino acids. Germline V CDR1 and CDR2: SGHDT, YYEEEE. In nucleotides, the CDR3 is TGTGCCAGCAGCTTTAGACAGGCCAAGGCTCGTGAGCAGTTCTTC. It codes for CASSFRQAKAREQFF. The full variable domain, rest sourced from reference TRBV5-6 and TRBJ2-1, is DAGVTQSPTHLIKTRGQQVTLRCSPKSGHDTVSWYQQALGQGPQFIFQYYEEEERQRGNFPDRFSGHQFPNYSSELNVNALLLGDSALYLCASSFRQAKAREQFFGPGTRLTVL.

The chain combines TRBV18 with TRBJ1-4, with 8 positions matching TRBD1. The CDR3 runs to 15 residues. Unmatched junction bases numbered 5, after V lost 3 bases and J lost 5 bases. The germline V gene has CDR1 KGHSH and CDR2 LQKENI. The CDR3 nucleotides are TGTGCCAGCTCACCGAATCAGGGGGCAAATGAAAAACTGTTTTTT. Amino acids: CASSPNQGANEKLFF.

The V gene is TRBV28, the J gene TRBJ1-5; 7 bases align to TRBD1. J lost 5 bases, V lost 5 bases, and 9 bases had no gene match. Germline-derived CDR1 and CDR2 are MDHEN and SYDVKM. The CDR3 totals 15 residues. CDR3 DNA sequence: TGTGCCAGCAGTCTTAGGTCAGGGGGTTATCAGCCCCAGCATTTT. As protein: CASSLRSGGYQPQHF.

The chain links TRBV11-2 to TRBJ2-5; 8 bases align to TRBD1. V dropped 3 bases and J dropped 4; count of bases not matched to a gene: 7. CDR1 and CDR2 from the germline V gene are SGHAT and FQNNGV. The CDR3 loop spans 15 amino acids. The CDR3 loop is CASSFNSGTGETQYF. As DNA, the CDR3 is TGTGCCAGCAGCTTCAACTCCGGGACAGGAGAGACCCAGTACTTC.

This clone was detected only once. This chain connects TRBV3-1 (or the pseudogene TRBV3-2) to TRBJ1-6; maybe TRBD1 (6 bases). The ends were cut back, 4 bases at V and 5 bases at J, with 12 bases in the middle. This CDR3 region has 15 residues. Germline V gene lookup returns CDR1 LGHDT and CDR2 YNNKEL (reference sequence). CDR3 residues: CASSPPGQNNSPLHF. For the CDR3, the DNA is TGTGCCAGCAGCCCGCCAGGACAGAATAATTCACCCCTCCACTTT.